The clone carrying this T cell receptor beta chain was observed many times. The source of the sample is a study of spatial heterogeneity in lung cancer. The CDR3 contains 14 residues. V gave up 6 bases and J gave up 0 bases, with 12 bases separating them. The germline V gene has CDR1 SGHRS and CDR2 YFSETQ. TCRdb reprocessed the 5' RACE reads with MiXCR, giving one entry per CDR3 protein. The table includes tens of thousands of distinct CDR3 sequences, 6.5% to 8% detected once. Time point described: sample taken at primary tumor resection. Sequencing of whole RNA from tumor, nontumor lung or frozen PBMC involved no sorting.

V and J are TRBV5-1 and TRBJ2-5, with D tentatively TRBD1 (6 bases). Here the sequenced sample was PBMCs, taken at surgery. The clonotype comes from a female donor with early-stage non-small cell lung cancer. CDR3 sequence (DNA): TGCGCCAGCAACCCGGGACAAAACCAAGAGACCCAGTACTTC. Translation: CASNPGQNQETQYF.